These 19 T cell receptor beta chains came from one sample sequenced in a study of shared clonotypes between healthy human individuals. The protocol was immunoSEQ multiplex PCR, while the TCRdb copy is restricted to in-frame clones and leaves out a portion. There are over 2 million clones in the sample; 85% to 95% occur only once, and 0.13% lies in the top ten. The specimen was naive CD4+ T cells sorted from blood. Documented subset: CD45RA+ positively selected. The source of these receptors is a man aged 18 to 30 in good health.

The chain carries TRBV19 and TRBJ1-6; unclear D gene. The germline V gene has CDR1 LNHDA and CDR2 SQIVND (reference sequence). Trimming cost V 6 bases and J 8 bases, with 17 bases left between them. The CDR3 is 15 residues long. In DNA, the CDR3 is TGTGCCAGTAGCAACGACCCTTCAAGCTATTCACCCCTCCACTTT. The encoded protein is CASSNDPSSYSPLHF.

Details on this clone: The sample carries other DNA sequences with the same CDR3. V and J are TRBV5-1 and TRBJ2-3; no clear D. Trimming left V 2 bases short and J 2 bases short, with 6 bases between. The CDR3 has 13 residues. Germline-derived CDR1 and CDR2 are SGHRS and YFSETQ. The CDR3 coding sequence is TGCGCCAGCAGCTTTGACTCCACAGATACGCAGTATTTT. It translates to CASSFDSTDTQYF.

This clone was recorded only once. This chain connects TRBV5-1 to TRBJ1-3, with 10 positions matching TRBD1. Germline CDR1 reads SGHRS; CDR2 reads YFSETQ. The CDR3 consists of 18 residues. V dropped 4 bases and J dropped 2; count of bases not matched to a gene: 12. CDR3 loop: CASSRAKGQGKAGNTIYF. CDR3 coding DNA: TGCGCCAGCAGCAGGGCTAAGGGACAGGGGAAGGCTGGAAACACCATATATTTT.

V is TRBV4-1 and J is TRBJ2-2; possible D gene TRBD2, 5 bases. The CDR3 covers 16 residues. Looked up from germline, CDR1 is MGHRA and CDR2 is YSYEKL. The V end lost 2 bases, the J end lost 7 bases, and 17 bases lay between the germline ends. The CDR3 bases are TGCGCCAGCAGCCAATCGGGCGCATTTGAGGGCGGGGAGCTGTTTTTT. This translates into CASSQSGAFEGGELFF.

J is TRBJ2-7 and V is TRBV27; possibly TRBD1 for D (5 bases). The CDR3 contains 19 residues. The V gene's germline CDR1 is MNHEY and CDR2 SMNVEV (reference sequence). Deletions cut 6 bases from V and 7 bases from J, with 34 bases between. CDR3 amino acids: CASSSGWRPTQDSKGEQYF. Here the CDR3 DNA reads TGTGCCAGCAGCTCAGGGTGGCGCCCCACACAAGACTCCAAGGGGGAGCAGTACTTC.

V usage is TRBV5-1 and J usage is TRBJ2-7, with TRBD2 matching 8 bases. The CDR3 has 15 amino acids. The J segment lost 2 bases and the V segment lost 4 bases, leaving 8 bases of the junction unmatched. Germline V CDR1 and CDR2: SGHRS, YFSETQ. In nucleotides, the CDR3 is TGCGCCAGCAGCGTTGGACTAGCCGCTCCCTACGAGCAGTACTTC. Translated, it gives CASSVGLAAPYEQYF.

The genes are TRBV5-1 and TRBJ1-1; D is undetermined. This CDR3 has 13 amino acids. V gave up 2 bases and J gave up 3 bases, with 8 bases separating them. Germline values: CDR1 SGHRS, CDR2 YFSETQ. The CDR3 reads CASSFSWDTEAFF. Here the CDR3 DNA reads TGCGCCAGCAGCTTTAGTTGGGACACTGAAGCTTTCTTT.

The chain joins TRBV7-9 to TRBJ2-5, with D hard to call. Trimming stripped 5 bases from V and 4 bases from J, with 2 bases between. This CDR3 contains 10 residues. The germline V gene encodes CDR1 SEHNR and CDR2 FQNEAQ (reference sequence). CDR3 sequence reads: CASSRETQYF. The DNA for the CDR3 is TGTGCCAGCAGCCGAGAGACCCAGTACTTC. The variable domain in full, with the rest retrieved from reference TRBV7-9 and TRBJ2-5, is DTGVSQNPRHKITKRGQNVTFRCDPISEHNRLYWYRQTLGQGPEFLTYFQNEAQLEKSRLLSDRFSAERPKGSFSTLEIQRTEQGDSAMYLCASSRETQYFGPGTRLLVL.

The gene calls are TRBV30 and TRBJ1-5, with 7 bases identical to TRBD1. Germline values: CDR1 GTSNPN, CDR2 SVGIG (reference sequence). This CDR3 is built from 14 residues. CDR3 residues: CAHGGGQFNQPQHF. The CDR3 DNA is TGTGCTCATGGAGGGGGACAGTTCAATCAGCCCCAGCATTTT.

The gene calls are TRBV30 and TRBJ2-7; 13 positions agree with TRBD2. Per the germline V gene, CDR1 is GTSNPN and CDR2 is SVGIG (reference sequence). Trimming took 2 bases from V and 3 from J; bases not matched to a gene: 7. The length of the CDR3 is 16 residues. This CDR3 reads CAWSPPGLAGYYEQYF. The CDR3 DNA follows: TGTGCCTGGAGTCCTCCGGGACTAGCGGGGTACTACGAGCAGTACTTC.

V is TRBV18 and J is TRBJ1-2; 11 bases fit TRBD1. J was trimmed by 8 bases and V by 0 bases; bases with no gene match: 11. The CDR3 runs 17 residues. Looked up from germline, CDR1 is KGHSH and CDR2 is LQKENI. The DNA for the CDR3 is TGTGCCAGCTCACCACCCGGGTGGACAGGGGGCGCAGTAGGCTACACCTTC. As protein: CASSPPGWTGGAVGYTF.

The chain links TRBV11-2 to TRBJ2-7, with D possibly matching TRBD1 (6 bases). Germline V gives CDR1 SGHAT, CDR2 FQNNGV. V was clipped by 7 bases and J by 0 bases, with 7 bases between them. The CDR3 extends over 12 amino acids. In DNA form, the CDR3 reads TGTGCCAGCATGGGGGCCTCCTACGAGCAGTACTTC. Its translation is CASMGASYEQYF.

The V and J genes are TRBV19 and TRBJ1-5; D unclear. V lost 3 bases and J lost 3, with 6 bases in between. CDR3 length: 13 amino acids. The germline V gene encodes CDR1 LNHDA and CDR2 SQIVND (reference sequence). As DNA, the CDR3 is TGTGCCAGTAGTATTGCCCTCAATCAGCCCCAGCATTTT. Its translation is CASSIALNQPQHF. The full variable domain, its missing parts supplied by reference TRBV19 and TRBJ1-5, is DGGITQSPKYLFRKEGQNVTLSCEQNLNHDAMYWYRQDPGQGLRLIYYSQIVNDFQKGDIAEGYSVSREKKESFPLTVTSAQKNPTAFYLCASSIALNQPQHFGDGTRLSIL.

This clone was counted once. This chain uses TRBV30 with TRBJ1-6; D is perhaps TRBD1 (6 bases). V shed 0 bases and J shed 4 bases, with 10 bases lying between them. CDR3 length equals 15 residues. Germline values: CDR1 GTSNPN, CDR2 SVGIG (reference sequence). The CDR3 loop is CAWSVVDRYNSPLHF. The CDR3 DNA is TGTGCCTGGAGTGTCGTCGACAGGTATAATTCACCCCTCCACTTT. Using reference TRBV30 and TRBJ1-6 for the parts outside the CDR3, the full variable domain is SQTIHQWPATLVQPVGSPLSLECTVEGTSNPNLYWYRQAAGRGLQLLFYSVGIGQISSEVPQNLSASRPQDRQFILSSKKLLLSDSGFYLCAWSVVDRYNSPLHFGNGTRLTVT.

The chain links TRBV30 to TRBJ2-7; 8 bases agree with TRBD1. Losses at the gene ends were 2 bases for V and 3 bases for J; bases not matched to a gene: 3. Germline CDR1 GTSNPN, CDR2 SVGIG (reference sequence). The CDR3 spans 13 residues. CDR3 residues: CAWSRQGLYEQYF. The CDR3 DNA follows: TGTGCCTGGAGTCGACAGGGGCTCTACGAGCAGTACTTC.

The CDR3 is CASSNLTVYSYEQYF. The CDR3 region has the DNA TGTGCCAGCAGCAATTTAACAGTCTATTCCTACGAGCAGTACTTC. J is TRBJ2-7 and V is TRBV21-1; the table's D call, TRBD1, was not checked against the DNA. TRBV21-1 is a recognized pseudogene. The CDR3 is 15 residues long.

This clone came up once. This chain uses TRBV5-6 with TRBJ2-7; D ambiguous. CDR3 length: 12 amino acids. CDR1 is SGHDT and CDR2 is YYEEEE in the germline V gene. The V gene lost 3 bases and the J gene lost 2 bases, with 6 bases spanning the gap. CDR3 amino acids: CASSYNTYEQYF. CDR3 sequence (DNA): TGTGCCAGCAGCTATAATACCTACGAGCAGTACTTC.

V gene TRBV5-6 combines with J gene TRBJ1-1, with D perhaps matching TRBD1 (5 bases). Trimming took off 0 bases at V and 8 bases at J, with 11 bases between the two ends. The CDR3 spans 13 residues. CDR1 is SGHDT, CDR2 YYEEEE, per germline. The DNA of the CDR3 is TGTGCCAGCAGCTTGGGTCAAGGGGACGAAGCTTTCTTT. Translated: CASSLGQGDEAFF.

V gene TRBV28 combines with J gene TRBJ1-1; D uncertain. This CDR3 spans 14 amino acids. The V and J ends lost 2 bases and 2 bases respectively, with 9 bases between them. The germline gives CDR1 MDHEN, CDR2 SYDVKM. The CDR3 sequence is CASSLRRVNTEAFF. The CDR3, as DNA: TGTGCCAGCAGTTTACGACGGGTCAACACTGAAGCTTTCTTT. The complete variable domain, with remaining parts taken from reference TRBV28 and TRBJ1-1, reads DVKVTQSSRYLVKRTGEKVFLECVQDMDHENMFWYRQDPGLGLRLIYFSYDVKMKEKGDIPEGYSVSREKKERFSLILESASTNQTSMYLCASSLRRVNTEAFFGQGTRLTVV.